This T cell receptor (beta chain) was identified in a study of blood T cell repertoires in COVID-19. From germline, CDR1 is KGHSH and CDR2 LQKENI. Trimming shortened V by 6 bases and J by 2 bases, and 12 bases separated the two germline ends. The CDR3 spans 14 residues. Sequenced by immunoSEQ multiplex PCR; TCRdb stores in-frame clones only, minus some. The repertoire holds approximately 200,000 clones, with roughly 84% as singletons. The receptor was isolated from a man in his fifties or sixties who had recovered from COVID-19. Sequencing was performed on peripheral blood. V usage is TRBV18 and J usage is TRBJ2-3, with a possible D match to TRBD2 (5 bases). CDR3 nucleotide sequence: TGTGCCAGCTCCCTAGGGAGAAACACAGATACGCAGTATTTT. Translated, it gives CASSLGRNTDTQYF.